This T cell receptor beta chain stems from a study of cytomegalovirus exposure and HLA in healthy donors (dated by TCRdb to 2016 to 2017). As for the study more broadly: An earlier analysis of several hundred of the donors reported more than 250 Gb of sequence data and some 120 million unique TCR beta sequences from about 179 million T cells. An earlier analysis of fewer than 700 of the donors applied high-throughput TCR beta sequencing to assess whether each TCR beta V gene segment acted as functional or pseudogenic. The study aimed to test whether cataloging public T cell receptors could reveal signatures of past pathogen exposure. A later analysis re-analyzed previously published TCR beta repertoires from 600 to 850 donors and added high-resolution HLA genotyping to study TCR occurrence patterns. Rather than drawing on any new phenotypic data, the later analysis identified candidate immune exposures from TCR beta sequences and the way those sequences occurred across donors. Among some 400 genotyped donors of the cohort, an average of approximately 250,000 unique TCR beta nucleotide sequences were sequenced per donor, roughly a sixth of them non-productive. The study used immunosequencing to profile the T cell repertoires of 666 subjects and linked those repertoires to cytomegalovirus serostatus. HLA typing covered class I and class II loci at four-digit resolution. Donor age, sex, ethnicity and CMV serostatus were compiled alongside the repertoire data. All discovery cohort repertoires had been generated on a single sequencing platform. In a later genetic analysis, genome-wide SNP genotypes for about 55% of the 666 donors were used, and that subset was treated as a discovery cohort. High-throughput TCR immunosequencing, statistical association of individual TCRs with disease status, and machine learning were combined to predict cytomegalovirus infection status. Typing coverage differed by locus: A, B, C, DRB1 and DQB1 were typed in roughly 629-640 donors, DQA1 in roughly 500, DPA1 in some 610, and DPB1 in around 440. A separate validation cohort of roughly 130 different subjects was used in addition to the 666-subject first cohort. Approximately 310 gigabases of sequencing data and approximately 84 million unique TCR sequences were included in an early release covering around 600 HLA-typed donors. The genetic ancestry cluster associated with self-reported Caucasian donors included around four fifths of the roughly 400 genotyped donors. A handful of DR-DQ haplotypes were handled as single units for association and clustering because linkage in the cohort was strong. Study-wide conclusions, independent of this receptor: This cohort had only TCR beta chains sequenced, and the lack of alpha or paired-chain data limited which features could be detected. A further reported finding was that TCR beta sequences accurately predicted the HLA-A and HLA-B alleles for most subjects in the first cohort. In a later analysis, most CMV-associated TCR beta chains were found to appear HLA-restricted, with HLA associations seemingly driven largely by CMV exposure. It was suggested by the authors that the approach could potentially be generalized to other disease states and immunological phenotypes. For the cohort, immune exposure information was limited to CMV serostatus. The 87-base-pair reads could not distinguish some IMGT-functional V segments, including TRBV6-2 and TRBV6-3, so those segments were excluded. A group of highly shared sequence variants was considered likely to be a technical artifact of the sequencing pipeline. The earlier analysis of approximately 560 of the donors excluded fewer than 20 rarely observed V segments, including chromosome 9 orphons, because counts were too low. A few of the identified cytomegalovirus-associated TCR beta chains were confirmed in vitro to be specific for cytomegalovirus antigens. In a later analysis, several top co-occurrence clusters were reported to appear linked to parvovirus B19, influenza, CMV and Epstein-Barr virus. In a later analysis, TCR association rates were found to vary across HLA loci, with the most associated TCRs seen for DRB1 alleles and the fewest for HLA-C alleles. The presence/absence analyses assumed that sequencing depth was roughly uniform across donors, and that assumption may not be true. Broadly in line with IMGT annotations, most TCR beta V segments showed up in productive rearrangements about 87% or about 30% of the time in an earlier analysis of some 590 of the donors. Linkage disequilibrium might explain the correlated functional status among segregating V segments, but an unknown experimental factor could not be ruled out. At a false discovery rate of 0.05, a later analysis linked some 17,000 TCR beta sequences to specific HLA alleles. The classifier was reported to diagnose cytomegalovirus status with high specificity and sensitivity in both the original and validation cohorts. A total of roughly 160 TCR beta chains were listed by the study as associated with cytomegalovirus. In a later analysis, HLA-associated TCR beta chains showed more clonal expansion and lower generation probabilities than non-associated chains that were equally common. According to a later genetic analysis, donors in an Asian-associated ancestry cluster had fewer N-insertions in productive TCRs than the roughly 700-donor mean. In a later genetic analysis, a missense DCLRE1C variant was associated with V-gene and J-gene trimming of TCR beta chains, and the association was replicated in an independent cohort. When HLA alleles, especially DR and DQ, strongly co-occurred, TCR associations were difficult to assign to individual alleles. Across donors, most TCR sequences were observed very rarely, whereas some public TCRs were present in many individuals. Because HLA typing was missing for some donors at each locus, association tests included only the typed subset.

The receptor library was made with the immunoSEQ multiplex PCR assay. The multiplex PCR relied on a mix of 60 forward primers for TCR Vbeta segments and 13 reverse primers for TCR Jbeta segments. The CDR3 region of rearranged TCR beta genes was amplified from genomic DNA by a multiplex PCR assay. The amplified TCR beta libraries were sequenced on the Illumina HiSeq System as 87-base-pair reads. On the study's bioinformatics: A later analysis counted 75 million to 100 million unique TCR beta chains across the 666 repertoires, and approximately 11 million of these chains were shared by at least two donors. Raw reads were error-corrected and collapsed into unique sequences by a nearest-neighbor algorithm in which closely related sequences were merged to remove PCR and sequencing errors. V, D and J gene segments were assigned by aligning CDR3 sequences to IMGT reference sequences. Each retained sequence needed at least a six-nucleotide match to both a V gene segment and a J gene segment. Rearrangements were called productive when the CDR3 lacked stop codons and stayed in frame with V and J; all others were non-productive. CDR3 was defined by IMGT convention, running from the second conserved V-encoded cysteine to the conserved J-encoded phenylalanine. The earlier analysis of a few hundred of the donors excluded any sequence lacking an unambiguous match to a single V gene segment. In an earlier analysis of 587 of the donors, V segments were called functional above 56.7% productive rearrangements and were called segregating when the between-donor standard deviation exceeded 5%. A statistical classification framework was developed to diagnose cytomegalovirus status using the catalog of TCR beta chain sequences. In a later analysis, V and J genes were assigned by comparing TCR nucleotide sequences against IMGT/GENE-DB human TR gene sequences. The TCRdist pipeline was used in a later analysis to assign CDR3 sequences and most-parsimonious VDJ recombination scenarios. In a later analysis, every TCR beta chain was defined by the combination of its CDR3 amino acid sequence and its V-gene family, and reads without a unique V-gene family were dropped. As a way to deal with suspected cross-contamination and a sequencing artifact, a later analysis dropped nearly 600 nucleotide sequences that were highly shared and had low generation probability. In a later analysis, a clonal expansion index for each public chain was calculated from normalized within-repertoire ranks of inferred template counts. In a later analysis, generation probabilities were computed with a VDJ recombination model fitted to out-of-frame rearrangements, and the resulting probabilities were checked against IGoR. In a later analysis, TCR-TCR, TCR-HLA and TCR-CMV co-occurrence was scored with hypergeometric tests, and a repertoire-size bias correction was applied to TCR pairs. A later analysis estimated false discovery rates by permuting HLA or CMV assignments 20 times. In a later analysis, co-occurring TCRs were grouped using DBSCAN, and TCRdist sequence similarity was added for clustering within HLA-allele-positive subsets. Repertoires with fewer than 30,000 or more than 120,000 public chains, plus five repertoires with anomalous nucleotide sharing, were excluded from co-occurrence clustering. TCRdb's version of the immuneACCESS table is confined to in-frame rearrangements and falls short of the full clone set. An unresolved V gene accounts for under half of the shortfall where checked; the remainder is of unknown origin. V, J and clone size are those of that table, while D and trimming were read from the DNA. The sample table lists around 140,000 clones, less than 90% of them with a count of one. The ten largest make up over 1.5% of the sample.

The cohort consisted of 670 or so healthy bone marrow donors. At the time of sampling, all cohort members were nominally healthy, though unrecorded immune exposures were likely present. The donor was CMV seronegative and was included in the group of a few hundred seronegative cohort members. Each donor provided a peripheral blood sample, and peripheral blood mononuclear cells were used for TCR beta sequencing. Genomic DNA was extracted from the blood cell samples with the Qiagen DNeasy Blood Extraction Kit. V is cut by 4 bases and J by 6 bases, and the space between the germline ends is 7 bases. From the cysteine through the phenylalanine, the CDR3 covers 13 amino acids. Of all the DNA, just the CDR3 is kept, 39 bases in frame from base 1. Based on the germline V gene, the CDR1 and CDR2 sequences are SNHLY and FYNNEI. This clone occurred once. Its antigen is still unknown. No base qualities exist here, and no much larger clone lies one base off it.

This receptor was taken from a man aged 35 to 55 in good health and CMV-seronegative. Recombination connected TRBV2 to TRBJ1-6, with no reliable assignment of the D segment. Material for sequencing was PBMCs. The DNA reads TGTGCCAGCAGTGGACAAATTAATTCACCCCTCCACTTT. Its protein reads: CASSGQINSPLHF.